The present T cell receptor (beta chain) was sequenced within a study of memory B cells and T cells in multiple sclerosis. General study points: Normalization was needed because clone-set size differences affected shared clonotype counts.

On this clone: Its antigen is unknown.

The CDR3 contains 14 residues. Germline values: CDR1 SNHLY, CDR2 FYNNEI. V was clipped by 3 bases and J by 4 bases, with 10 bases between them. Sequencing was performed with immunoSEQ multiplex PCR; in TCRdb, only in-frame clones are kept and a portion is missing. The sample holds about 45,000 clones, over 70% seen once. Separate sequencing covered autoproliferating (CFSE-dim) and non-proliferating (CFSE-high) T cells from stimulus-free culture. Replicate wells were pooled after six to seven days of stimulus-free culture of some 50 million CFSE-labeled PBMCs. CFSE at approximately 0.5 uM labeled the PBMCs, which were then cultured unstimulated.

The chain combines TRBV2 with TRBJ1-5; unclear D gene. The specimen was PBMCs from blood kept in culture. The clonotype was recovered from a human donor with multiple sclerosis. The CDR3 is CASSEVTENQPQHF. In DNA, the CDR3 is TGTGCCAGCAGTGAGGTGACGGAAAATCAGCCCCAGCATTTT.